These 21 T cell receptor beta chains were sequenced from one sample in a study of blood T cell repertoires in COVID-19. TCRdb's table, derived via immunoSEQ multiplex PCR, lists solely in-frame clones and lacks some. The sample contains 250,000 or so clones, 65% to 90% of which appear only once. Sequenced sample: peripheral blood. Receptors originate from a man aged 25 to 45 with active or convalescent COVID-19.

V is TRBV7-8 and J is TRBJ1-2; TRBD1 is a possible D gene (5 bases). This CDR3 is built from 14 residues. Germline loops: CDR1 SGHVS, CDR2 FQNEAQ. V lost 1 base and J 0 bases, leaving 6 bases between the germline ends. In DNA form, the CDR3 reads TGTGCCAGCAGCTTAGACAGGACTAACTATGGCTACACCTTC. It codes for CASSLDRTNYGYTF. Variable domain in full (rest from reference TRBV7-8 and TRBJ1-2): GAGVSQSPRYKVAKRGQDVALRCDPISGHVSLFWYQQALGQGPEFLTYFQNEAQLDKSGLPSDRFFAERPEGSVSTLKIQRTQQEDSAVYLCASSLDRTNYGYTFGSGTRLTVV.

Only one count was recorded for this clone. The rearrangement uses TRBV15 and TRBJ1-5; TRBD1 is a possible D gene (6 bases). CDR1 is LNHNV, CDR2 YYDKDF, per germline (reference sequence). This CDR3 has 14 amino acids. Trimming removed 4 bases from V and 7 bases from J, with 14 bases in between. The CDR3: CATSTNRVGQPQHF. The DNA for the CDR3 is TGTGCCACCAGCACAAACAGGGTTGGGCAGCCCCAGCATTTT.

This chain connects TRBV6-5 to TRBJ1-3; a possible D gene is TRBD1 (5 bases). Looked up from germline, CDR1 is MNHEY and CDR2 is SVGAGI. Trimming removed 6 bases from V and 9 bases from J, with 12 bases in between. This CDR3 has 12 residues. CDR3 coding DNA: TGTGCCAGCAGCCCGGGGGGGGGCACCATATATTTT. This codes for CASSPGGGTIYF.

V is TRBV25-1 and J is TRBJ2-1; 9 bases fit TRBD2. The V gene's germline CDR1 is MGHDK and CDR2 SYGVNS. V shed 5 bases, J shed 9 bases, and the junction held 5 bases outside the gene matches. This CDR3 comprises 13 residues. In DNA form, the CDR3 reads TGTGCCAGCAGTTTAGCGGGGGCCTTTGAGCAGTTCTTC. Its protein product is CASSLAGAFEQFF.

The rearrangement links TRBV5-4 to TRBJ1-3, with 9 bases matching TRBD1. There are 15 residues in the CDR3. Germline CDR1 is SGHNT and CDR2 is YYREEE (reference sequence). V trimming: 4 bases; J trimming: 4 bases; junction bases outside the gene matches: 6. CDR3 nucleotides: TGTGCCAGCAGCCCAGGGACAGGGAACGGAAACACCATATATTTT. This translates into CASSPGTGNGNTIYF.

CDR3 amino acids: CASSEYRTTDTQYF. The CDR3 bases are TGTGCCAGCAGTGAATATAGAACTACAGATACGCAGTATTTT. The chain combines TRBV6-1 with TRBJ2-3; D gene unclear. V was clipped by 2 bases and J by 3 bases, with 9 bases between them. Germline V gene lookup returns CDR1 MNHNS and CDR2 SASEGT. There are 14 residues in the CDR3.

The chain recombines TRBV12-5 with TRBJ2-2, with D tentatively TRBD2 (5 bases). Germline-derived CDR1 and CDR2 are LGHNT and FRNRAP. This CDR3 has 18 amino acids. Trimming pared 1 base from V and 4 bases from J, leaving 19 bases between. The CDR3 nucleotides are TGTGCTAGTGGTTTGGCTACCCGGACTGCCCCGGGCACCGGGGAGCTGTTTTTT. Its protein product is CASGLATRTAPGTGELFF.

The chain combines TRBV5-1 with TRBJ2-7, with 9 bases lining up with TRBD1. Germline V gene sequence: CDR1 SGHRS, CDR2 YFSETQ. CDR3 length: 18 amino acids. With 1 base clipped from V and 2 bases from J, the junction kept 13 bases outside the gene matches. CDR3 DNA sequence: TGCGCCAGCAGCTTGAACAACGAGGGGACAGGGATAGCCTACGAGCAGTACTTC. Encoded protein: CASSLNNEGTGIAYEQYF. The whole variable domain, filled in from reference TRBV5-1 and TRBJ2-7, reads KAGVTQTPRYLIKTRGQQVTLSCSPISGHRSVSWYQQTPGQGLQFLFEYFSETQRNKGNFPGRFSGRQFSNSRSEMNVSTLELGDSALYLCASSLNNEGTGIAYEQYFGPGTRLTVT.

The chain links TRBV21-1 to TRBJ1-2. TRBV21-1 is labeled a pseudogene. CDR3 length: 15 amino acids. This CDR3 is CASSKGRPGLYGYTF. CDR3 DNA sequence: TGTGCCAGCAGCAAAGGGAGGCCAGGCCTCTATGGCTACACCTTC.

This clone has just a few counts. V and J are TRBV11-3 and TRBJ2-1, with TRBD1 as a possible D gene (6 bases). V gave up 1 base and J gave up 4 bases, with 8 bases separating them. The CDR3 runs 14 residues. Germline loops: CDR1 SGHNT, CDR2 YENEEA. The CDR3 loop is CASSLVRGYNEQFF. The CDR3 DNA reads TGTGCCAGCAGCTTAGTAAGGGGGTACAATGAGCAGTTCTTC.

The V gene is TRBV7-8, the J gene TRBJ2-3; 8 bases align to TRBD2. The junction had 12 bases not matched to a gene; V was cut back by 0 bases and J by 4 bases. CDR1 is SGHVS and CDR2 is FQNEAQ in the germline V gene. This CDR3 contains 18 residues. CDR3 residues: CASSLAPSGGEEADTQYF. CDR3 coding DNA: TGTGCCAGCAGCTTAGCCCCTTCGGGGGGGGAGGAGGCAGATACGCAGTATTTT.

V and J are TRBV7-6 and TRBJ2-6, with D perhaps TRBD2 (7 bases). This CDR3 contains 20 residues. V lost 0 bases and J lost 1, with 19 bases in between. Per germline, CDR1 SGHVS and CDR2 FNYEAQ. CDR3 in amino acids: CASSLAQGGLPVSGANVLTF. The CDR3 nucleotides are TGTGCCAGCAGCTTAGCACAGGGAGGGTTACCTGTTTCTGGGGCCAACGTCCTGACTTTC.

J is TRBJ2-5 and V is TRBV15, with TRBD1 as a possible D gene (6 bases). V was cut by 6 bases and J by 5 bases, with 19 bases left in between. CDR3 length: 15 residues. Looked up from germline, CDR1 is LNHNV and CDR2 is YYDKDF (reference sequence). The CDR3 loop reads CATSDWDNSGETQYF. CDR3 bases: TGTGCCACCAGTGATTGGGACAATTCGGGTGAGACCCAGTACTTC. Looking up the rest from reference TRBV15 and TRBJ2-5 gives the full variable domain: DAMVIQNPRYQVTQFGKPVTLSCSQTLNHNVMYWYQQKSSQAPKLLFHYYDKDFNNEADTPDNFQSRRPNTSFCFLDIRSPGLGDTAMYLCATSDWDNSGETQYFGPGTRLLVL.

The rearrangement links TRBV2 to TRBJ2-5; 9 bases line up with TRBD1. The CDR3 spans 15 residues. V lost 7 bases and J lost 1; bases outside the gene matches: 7. Germline lookup yields CDR1 SNHLY and CDR2 FYNNEI. The CDR3 reads CASKTDRGFQETQYF. The DNA for the CDR3 is TGTGCCAGCAAGACGGACAGGGGCTTCCAAGAGACCCAGTACTTC.

This chain connects TRBV5-6 to TRBJ2-7; 8 bases are shared with TRBD1. J gave up 1 base and V 2 bases, and 11 bases lay outside the gene matches. CDR1 SGHDT and CDR2 YYEEEE come from the germline V gene. The CDR3 has 17 residues. For the CDR3, the DNA is TGTGCCAGCAGCTTATCCGGGACAGGCCCTGTTTCCTACGAGCAGTACTTC. It yields the protein CASSLSGTGPVSYEQYF.

The rearrangement links TRBV18 to TRBJ1-5; TRBD1 matches at 7 bases. The CDR3 is 14 amino acids. Unmatched junction bases numbered 8, after V lost 6 bases and J lost 6 bases. Per germline, CDR1 KGHSH and CDR2 LQKENI. The CDR3 DNA is TGTGCCAGCTCCCCCCAGGGGGTTGGTCAGCCCCAGCATTTT. Protein sequence: CASSPQGVGQPQHF.

The chain is built from TRBV19 and TRBJ1-2; D remains unclear. The CDR3 loop spans 16 amino acids. Between the trimmed V and J ends, which lost 0 bases and 4 bases, there was a span of 15 bases. CDR1 and CDR2 from the germline V gene are LNHDA and SQIVND (reference sequence). The CDR3 bases are TGTGCCAGTAGTATAGATCGCGGCAAGTCTAGCTATGGCTACACCTTC. Translating gives CASSIDRGKSSYGYTF.

The rearrangement uses TRBV5-1 and TRBJ2-5; TRBD2 aligns across 12 bases. This CDR3 region has 14 residues. Germline V CDR1 and CDR2: SGHRS, YFSETQ. With V trimmed by 4 bases and J by 5 bases, 3 bases remained unmatched. CDR3 protein: CASSIGTSGETQYF. As DNA, the CDR3 is TGCGCCAGCAGCATAGGGACTAGCGGGGAGACCCAGTACTTC.

This clone showed up many times. The chain has TRBV11-2 and TRBJ1-5, with TRBD1 as a possible D gene (6 bases). This CDR3 contains 15 residues. Germline loops: CDR1 SGHAT, CDR2 FQNNGV. The V gene lost 4 bases and the J gene lost 4 bases, with 14 bases spanning the gap. The CDR3 coding sequence is TGTGCCAGCAGCTCATTCGCCACAGGGAATCAGCCCCAGCATTTT. It yields the protein CASSSFATGNQPQHF.

V and J are TRBV5-1 and TRBJ2-5, with a weak D call TRBD2 (6 bases). This CDR3 has 12 amino acids. Germline lookup yields CDR1 SGHRS and CDR2 YFSETQ. V was shortened by 3 bases and J by 7 bases, with 10 bases between the two germline ends. The CDR3: CASSSNGGTQYF. CDR3 DNA sequence: TGCGCCAGCAGCTCGAACGGGGGGACCCAGTACTTC.

The chain is built from TRBV30 and TRBJ1-1; D possibly corresponds to TRBD1 (6 bases). Germline CDR1 GTSNPN, CDR2 SVGIG (reference sequence). The CDR3 extends over 12 amino acids. Trimming removed 3 bases at V and 9 bases at J, with 14 bases between. This CDR3 reads CAWSGGQRKAFF. DNA for the CDR3: TGTGCCTGGAGCGGAGGACAGAGAAAAGCTTTCTTT.